This T cell receptor (beta chain) originates from a study of ipilimumab plus nivolumab after autologous stem cell transplantation. Study-level background: Patients received a median of about 5 ipilimumab and about 8 nivolumab doses.

The germline V gene encodes CDR1 MNHEY and CDR2 SMNVEV (reference sequence). The CDR3 runs to 14 residues. V lost 5 bases to trimming and J lost 2 bases, with 13 bases between them. Study-level points and caveats: Authors suggest TCR repertoire, Treg phenotype and gut microbiota support further study.

This table comes from immunoSEQ multiplex PCR, and its TCRdb copy is limited to in-frame clones, with some not included. The sample lists tens of thousands of clones; 86% were seen once. Note on this clone: Its target is unknown.

Checkpoint therapy with ipilimumab 1 mg/kg began 14 to 28 days after transplant. The sequence was collected from a male donor with diffuse large B-cell lymphoma. Here the sequenced sample was PBMCs, taken in a trial of ipilimumab plus nivolumab as post-transplant consolidation. This chain uses TRBV27 with TRBJ2-7; possible D gene TRBD1, 5 bases. Here the CDR3 DNA reads TGTGCCAGCAGTCGACAGCTTGAGCCCTACGAGCAGTACTTC. This codes for CASSRQLEPYEQYF.